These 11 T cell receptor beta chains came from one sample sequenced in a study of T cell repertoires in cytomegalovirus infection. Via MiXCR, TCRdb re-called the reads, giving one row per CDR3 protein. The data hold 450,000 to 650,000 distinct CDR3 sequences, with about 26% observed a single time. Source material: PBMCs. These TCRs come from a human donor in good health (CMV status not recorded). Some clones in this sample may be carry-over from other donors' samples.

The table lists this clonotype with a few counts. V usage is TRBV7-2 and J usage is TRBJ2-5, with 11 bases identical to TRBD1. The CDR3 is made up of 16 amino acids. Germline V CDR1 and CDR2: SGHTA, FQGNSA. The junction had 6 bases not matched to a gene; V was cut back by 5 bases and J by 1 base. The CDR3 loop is CASSTSGTGGQETQYF. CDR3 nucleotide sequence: TGTGCCAGCAGCACATCCGGGACAGGGGGCCAAGAGACCCAGTACTTC.

Written as DNA, the CDR3 is TGTGCCAGCAGCCCGACAGGGGACTACGGTTCAAATGAGCAGTTCTTC. As protein: CASSPTGDYGSNEQFF. The J gene is TRBJ2-1, the V gene TRBV7-9; D perhaps matches TRBD1 (8 bases). Germline assignment: CDR1 SEHNR and CDR2 FQNEAQ (reference sequence). Trimming left V 5 bases short and J 7 bases short, with 21 bases between. The CDR3 has 16 residues.

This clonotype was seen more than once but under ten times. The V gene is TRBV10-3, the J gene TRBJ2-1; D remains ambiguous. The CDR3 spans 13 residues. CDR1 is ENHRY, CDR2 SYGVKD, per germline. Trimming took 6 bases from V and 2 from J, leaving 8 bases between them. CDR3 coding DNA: TGTGCCATCAGGCCTGGGGCCTACAATGAGCAGTTCTTC. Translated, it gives CAIRPGAYNEQFF.

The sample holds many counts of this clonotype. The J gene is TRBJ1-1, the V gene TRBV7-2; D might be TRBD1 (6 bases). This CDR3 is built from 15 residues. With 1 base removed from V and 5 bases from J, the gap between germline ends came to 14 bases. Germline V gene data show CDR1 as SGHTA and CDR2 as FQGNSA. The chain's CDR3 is CASSLEPGARTEAFF. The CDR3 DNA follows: TGTGCCAGCAGCTTAGAGCCGGGGGCGAGGACTGAAGCTTTCTTT.

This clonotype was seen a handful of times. The CDR3 nucleotides read TGTGCCACCAGTGATTTGCAGTTACGAGGTAATGGTGAGCAGTTCTTC. Its translation is CATSDLQLRGNGEQFF. The rearrangement joins TRBV24-1 to TRBJ2-1; D call uncertain. Trimming took 0 bases from V and 9 from J, leaving 17 bases between them. Germline CDR1 and CDR2: KGHDR and SFDVKD. The CDR3 spans 16 residues.

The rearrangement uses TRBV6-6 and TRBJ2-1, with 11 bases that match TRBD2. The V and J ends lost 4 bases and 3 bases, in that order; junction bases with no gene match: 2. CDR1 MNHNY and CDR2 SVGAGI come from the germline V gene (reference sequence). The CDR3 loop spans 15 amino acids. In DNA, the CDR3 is TGTGCCAGCAGTTTAGCGGGAGGGAACTACAATGAGCAGTTCTTC. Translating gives CASSLAGGNYNEQFF.

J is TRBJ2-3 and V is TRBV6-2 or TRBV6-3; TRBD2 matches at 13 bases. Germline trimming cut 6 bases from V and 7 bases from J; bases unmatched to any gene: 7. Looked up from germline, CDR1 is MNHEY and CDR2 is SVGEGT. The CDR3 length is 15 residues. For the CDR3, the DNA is TGTGCCAGCAGCCCACTAGCGGGAGGGCTGTATACGCAGTATTTT. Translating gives CASSPLAGGLYTQYF.

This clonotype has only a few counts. The CDR3 sequence: CASRDAMNTEAFF. CDR3 nucleotide sequence: TGTGCCAGCCGGGACGCGATGAACACTGAAGCTTTCTTT. V is TRBV28 and J is TRBJ1-1; D is perhaps TRBD1 (5 bases). The germline gives CDR1 MDHEN, CDR2 SYDVKM. V lost 8 bases and J 0 bases, leaving 10 bases between the germline ends. CDR3 size: 13 residues.

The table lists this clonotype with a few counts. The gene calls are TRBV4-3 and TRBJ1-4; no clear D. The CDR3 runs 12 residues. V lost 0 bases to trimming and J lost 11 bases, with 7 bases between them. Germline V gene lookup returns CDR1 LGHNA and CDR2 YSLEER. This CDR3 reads CASSQDLSKLFF. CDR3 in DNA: TGCGCCAGCAGCCAAGATCTATCCAAACTGTTTTTT.

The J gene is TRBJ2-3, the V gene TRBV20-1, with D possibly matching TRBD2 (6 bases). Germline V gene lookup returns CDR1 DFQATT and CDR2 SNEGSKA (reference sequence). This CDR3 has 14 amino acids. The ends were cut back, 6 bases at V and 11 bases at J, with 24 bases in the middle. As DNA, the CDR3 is TGCAGTGCGTCTGGTTTGAGGGAGGAGGTTAAGCAGTATTTT. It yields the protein CSASGLREEVKQYF.

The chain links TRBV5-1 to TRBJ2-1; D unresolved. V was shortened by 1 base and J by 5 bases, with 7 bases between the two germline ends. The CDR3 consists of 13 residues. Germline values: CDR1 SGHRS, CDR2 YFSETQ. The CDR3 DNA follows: TGCGCCAGCAGCTTGATACGCAACAATGAGCAGTTCTTC. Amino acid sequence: CASSLIRNNEQFF.